Below are 27 T cell receptor beta chains sequenced from a single sample in a study of control samples from healthy donors and cancer patients. Libraries were prepared by immunoSEQ multiplex PCR; TCRdb keeps only in-frame clonotypes and omits some of them. Of about 180,000 clones listed, over 85% are singletons. Source material: blood. All receptors derive from a man aged 25-45 years in good health.

Here the CDR3 DNA reads TGTGCCAGTAGTATGGGGTTTCCCTCCTACGAGCAGTACTTC. Amino acid sequence: CASSMGFPSYEQYF. The genes are TRBV19 and TRBJ2-7; D is unresolved. The germline V gene has CDR1 LNHDA and CDR2 SQIVND (reference sequence). This CDR3 region has 14 residues. V was pared by 3 bases and J by 0 bases, with 9 bases between.

In its sample, this clone was seen once. V gene TRBV19 combines with J gene TRBJ1-2; perhaps TRBD1 as D (5 bases). The V gene lost 7 bases and the J gene lost 4 bases, with 28 bases spanning the gap. Germline assignment: CDR1 LNHDA and CDR2 SQIVND (reference sequence). This CDR3 spans 18 amino acids. The DNA of the CDR3 is TGTGCCAGTACCATCGGAACTGATATTTCAGGGTGGGTCTATGGCTACACCTTC. Translated, it gives CASTIGTDISGWVYGYTF.

V usage is TRBV30 and J usage is TRBJ1-1; D is undetermined. The CDR3 is 12 amino acids. Germline assignment: CDR1 GTSNPN and CDR2 SVGIG (reference sequence). Deletions cut 3 bases from V and 1 base from J, with 6 bases between. The CDR3 protein is CAWSHPNTEAFF. Written as DNA, the CDR3 is TGTGCCTGGAGCCACCCGAACACTGAAGCTTTCTTT.

Points on this clone: This sample includes further DNA sequences coding for the same CDR3. The rearrangement joins TRBV6-6 to TRBJ1-1; 8 bases line up with TRBD1. CDR1 and CDR2 (germline): MNHNY, SVGAGI (reference sequence). V gave up 7 bases and J gave up 1 base; unmatched junction bases: 2. CDR3 length: 13 amino acids. The CDR3 here is CASIDRGNTEAFF. The CDR3 bases are TGTGCCAGCATTGACAGGGGGAACACTGAAGCTTTCTTT.

This chain links TRBV29-1 with TRBJ1-1; no clear D gene. The CDR3 covers 13 residues. Germline V CDR1 and CDR2: SQVTM, ANQGSEA. The V gene lost 6 bases and the J gene lost 2 bases, with 13 bases spanning the gap. This CDR3 reads CSVRPSLNTEAFF. For the CDR3, the DNA is TGCAGCGTCCGCCCCTCCCTAAACACTGAAGCTTTCTTT.

This chain uses TRBV5-4 with TRBJ2-2; 7 nucleotides line up with TRBD1. Germline assignment: CDR1 SGHNT and CDR2 YYREEE (reference sequence). The CDR3 has 17 residues. Germline trimming cut 1 base from V and 0 bases from J; bases unmatched to any gene: 6. The CDR3 bases are TGTGCCAGCAGCTTGTGGGTCGGGACAGCGAACACCGGGGAGCTGTTTTTT. Its translation is CASSLWVGTANTGELFF.

The rearrangement uses TRBV29-1 and TRBJ2-5, with 9 nucleotides matching TRBD2. CDR1 is SQVTM and CDR2 is ANQGSEA in the germline V gene. This CDR3 region has 11 residues. The V segment lost 8 bases and the J segment 5 bases; nucleotides outside the gene matches: 3. The CDR3 protein is CSHLAGETQYF. DNA of the CDR3: TGCAGCCATCTAGCGGGGGAGACCCAGTACTTC.

The J gene is TRBJ2-3, the V gene TRBV9, with 12 positions matching TRBD2. Trimming took 0 bases from V and 3 from J; bases not matched to a gene: 8. The germline V gene encodes CDR1 SGDLS and CDR2 YYNGEE. CDR3 length: 18 residues. CDR3 amino acids: CASSVATTSGSTTDTQYF. The CDR3 region has the DNA TGTGCCAGCAGCGTAGCTACGACTAGCGGGAGTACGACAGATACGCAGTATTTT.

The V gene is TRBV3-1 (or the pseudogene TRBV3-2), the J gene TRBJ1-1, with D possibly being TRBD1 (5 bases). Trimming pared 1 base from V and 2 bases from J, leaving 11 bases between. The germline CDR1 and CDR2 sequences are LGHDT and YNNKEL (reference sequence). The CDR3 loop spans 15 amino acids. The CDR3 region is CASSQGSGFNTEAFF. CDR3 DNA sequence: TGTGCCAGCAGCCAAGGATCAGGGTTCAACACTGAAGCTTTCTTT.

The rearrangement links TRBV6-6 to TRBJ1-1; the D gene is possibly TRBD1 (6 bases). V lost 5 bases, J lost 1 base, and 8 bases lay in between. This CDR3 region has 13 residues. CDR1 is MNHNY, CDR2 SVGAGI, per germline (reference sequence). CDR3 sequence: CASSRRGNTEAFF. DNA of the CDR3: TGTGCCAGCAGTCGCAGGGGGAACACTGAAGCTTTCTTT.

In this sample, this clone turned up a few times. The chain couples TRBV5-1 to TRBJ2-1; 10 bases map to TRBD1. Germline lookup yields CDR1 SGHRS and CDR2 YFSETQ. CDR3 length equals 15 residues. J lost 6 bases, V lost 4 bases, and 7 bases had no gene match. DNA for the CDR3: TGCGCCAGCAGCGGGGACAGGGGTAGGGGCAATGAGCAGTTCTTC. Its translation is CASSGDRGRGNEQFF.

The chain links TRBV2 to TRBJ2-1; 13 positions agree with TRBD2. Trimming took 8 bases from V and 9 from J; bases not matched to a gene: 16. This CDR3 contains 17 residues. The germline V gene encodes CDR1 SNHLY and CDR2 FYNNEI. The CDR3 nucleotides are TGTGCCAGCCCGAAGGGGACGGGACTAGCGGGGAACAGTGAGCAGTTCTTC. Translated: CASPKGTGLAGNSEQFF.

This clone occurred once. The genes are TRBV7-9 and TRBJ1-2, with 12 bases identical to TRBD1. CDR3 length equals 16 residues. Germline-derived CDR1 and CDR2 are SEHNR and FQNEAQ (reference sequence). The V and J ends lost 5 bases and 6 bases, in that order; junction bases with no gene match: 10. CDR3 nucleotides: TGTGCCAGCAGCCGTAGCGGGACAGGGGGCGCCGATGGCTACACCTTC. It codes for CASSRSGTGGADGYTF.

The V call is TRBV20-1, the J call TRBJ1-2, with D unresolved. The CDR3 length is 10 residues. Germline V gene sequence: CDR1 DFQATT, CDR2 SNEGSKA (reference sequence). With 2 bases removed from V and 8 bases from J, the gap between germline ends came to 6 bases. The CDR3 spells CSARPGGYTF. CDR3 in DNA: TGCAGTGCTAGACCGGGGGGCTACACCTTC.

The chain combines TRBV6-1 with TRBJ1-1, with D maybe TRBD1 (6 bases). CDR3 length: 14 residues. Trimming shortened V by 7 bases and J by 4 bases, and 16 bases separated the two germline ends. CDR1 and CDR2 from the germline V gene are MNHNS and SASEGT. The CDR3 reads CASTRGLGVTEAFF. The CDR3 nucleotides are TGTGCCAGCACGCGGGGGCTGGGTGTCACTGAAGCTTTCTTT.

This chain connects TRBV24-1 to TRBJ1-2, with D uncertain. Trimming took off 5 bases at V and 5 bases at J, with 11 bases between the two ends. The CDR3 length is 13 residues. In germline, CDR1 is KGHDR, CDR2 SFDVKD. CDR3 sequence (DNA): TGTGCCACCAGTGGCGGAATGGGATATGGCTACACCTTC. It encodes CATSGGMGYGYTF.

This clone was detected only once. The V and J genes are TRBV30 and TRBJ2-7, with TRBD1 matching 9 bases. Germline CDR1 is GTSNPN and CDR2 is SVGIG (reference sequence). Trimming took 2 bases from V and 4 from J; bases not matched to a gene: 3. This CDR3 contains 13 residues. This CDR3 reads CAWSPGQGYEQYF. CDR3 in DNA: TGTGCCTGGAGTCCGGGACAGGGTTACGAGCAGTACTTC.

The J gene is TRBJ1-1, the V gene TRBV10-3; D gene ambiguous. The germline CDR1 and CDR2 sequences are ENHRY and SYGVKD. V gave up 10 bases and J gave up 5 bases, with 11 bases separating them. The CDR3 is 11 amino acids. The chain's CDR3 is CATGWLTEAFF. The CDR3, as DNA: TGTGCCACCGGGTGGTTAACTGAAGCTTTCTTT.

This clone was recorded once. The V and J genes are TRBV9 and TRBJ2-3; D is uncertain. Trimming removed 1 base at V and 1 base at J, with 4 bases between. The germline CDR1 and CDR2 sequences are SGDLS and YYNGEE. There are 13 residues in the CDR3. The CDR3 DNA follows: TGTGCCAGCAGCGTAACGGGCACAGATACGCAGTATTTT. Encoded protein: CASSVTGTDTQYF.

This chain links TRBV9 with TRBJ1-6; TRBD1 matches 8 bases. From germline, CDR1 is SGDLS and CDR2 YYNGEE. V lost 4 bases to trimming and J lost 10 bases; unmatched junction nucleotides: 7. The CDR3 consists of 14 residues. CDR3 amino acids: CASSPGQGISPLHF. The CDR3 bases are TGTGCCAGCAGCCCTGGACAGGGTATATCACCCCTCCACTTT.

This chain uses TRBV30 with TRBJ1-2; D not resolved. CDR1 is GTSNPN and CDR2 is SVGIG in the germline V gene (reference sequence). Trimming shortened V by 4 bases and J by 2 bases, and 14 bases separated the two germline ends. The CDR3 is 14 amino acids. CDR3 nucleotide sequence: TGTGCCTGGAAGGGCGGCGGGAGAAACTATGGCTACACCTTC. Protein product: CAWKGGGRNYGYTF. Full variable domain (missing parts from reference TRBV30 and TRBJ1-2): SQTIHQWPATLVQPVGSPLSLECTVEGTSNPNLYWYRQAAGRGLQLLFYSVGIGQISSEVPQNLSASRPQDRQFILSSKKLLLSDSGFYLCAWKGGGRNYGYTFGSGTRLTVV.

The chain couples TRBV5-1 to TRBJ2-3, with D possibly TRBD1 on 6 matching bases. The CDR3 spans 15 residues. Germline values: CDR1 SGHRS, CDR2 YFSETQ. V gave up 0 bases and J gave up 4 bases, with 12 bases separating them. The CDR3 DNA sequence: TGCGCCAGCAGCTTGGTCGGACAGTTCGCAGATACGCAGTATTTT. This translates into CASSLVGQFADTQYF.

V gene TRBV2 combines with J gene TRBJ1-5; D is undetermined. V lost 5 bases and J 0 bases, leaving 5 bases between the germline ends. The V gene's germline CDR1 is SNHLY and CDR2 FYNNEI. The CDR3 is made up of 13 amino acids. CDR3 residues: CASSPDSNQPQHF. As DNA, the CDR3 is TGTGCCAGCAGTCCAGATAGCAATCAGCCCCAGCATTTT.

This sequence joins TRBV7-9 and TRBJ1-5; D remains unclear. V was trimmed by 5 bases and J by 3 bases, leaving 8 bases between them. Per the germline V gene, CDR1 is SEHNR and CDR2 is FQNEAQ (reference sequence). This CDR3 spans 13 amino acids. The CDR3: CASSPAYNQPQHF. CDR3 nucleotides: TGTGCCAGCAGCCCCGCTTACAATCAGCCCCAGCATTTT.

The chain has TRBV6-6 and TRBJ1-1, with D uncertain. Trimming took off 8 bases at V and 1 base at J, with 14 bases between the two ends. The CDR3 is made up of 14 amino acids. Germline lookup yields CDR1 MNHNY and CDR2 SVGAGI (reference sequence). This CDR3 reads CASGSHDSNTEAFF. In nucleotides, the CDR3 is TGTGCCAGCGGGTCCCACGATTCGAACACTGAAGCTTTCTTT.

The chain has TRBV30 and TRBJ1-1, with D perhaps matching TRBD1 (5 bases). Trimming shortened V by 0 bases and J by 5 bases, and 10 bases separated the two germline ends. Germline V lookup: CDR1 GTSNPN, CDR2 SVGIG (reference sequence). This CDR3 has 13 amino acids. Here the CDR3 DNA reads TGTGCCTGGAGTGTACCAGGGAATACTGAAGCTTTCTTT. Its protein is CAWSVPGNTEAFF.

The gene calls are TRBV7-2 and TRBJ1-4, with unresolved D. Germline V gives CDR1 SGHTA, CDR2 FQGNSA. The CDR3 consists of 14 residues. Trimming stripped 5 bases from V and 5 bases from J, with 12 bases between. The CDR3 here is CASSPRGINEKLFF. Written as DNA, the CDR3 is TGTGCCAGCAGCCCCCGCGGAATAAATGAAAAACTGTTTTTT.